These T cell receptor beta chains were read from a single sample in a study of cytomegalovirus exposure and HLA in healthy donors. TCRdb's copy holds only in-frame clones and misses some; the assay was immunoSEQ multiplex PCR. Of about 140,000 clones in the sample, approximately 80% were seen once. The sample comprised PBMCs. These receptor sequences come from a male donor in good health and CMV-seronegative. CDR3s include the opening cysteine and the closing phenylalanine or tryptophan. The D gene is left open where the match is weak. A row's size may be missing; if present it is once, few, many or a size class.

>-|TRBV6-5|-|TRBJ2-5
TGTGCCAGCCTTAGCGCCACGGAGACCCAGTACTTC
CASLSATETQYF
>TRBD2|TRBV2|once|TRBJ2-1
TGTGCCAGCAGTCTTAGCGGGGCCTCCTACAATGAGCAGTTCTTC
CASSLSGASYNEQFF
>-|TRBV29-1|-|TRBJ1-2
TGCAGCGGTCAGGGTCCATATGGCTACACCTTC
CSGQGPYGYTF
>TRBD1|TRBV25-1|-|TRBJ1-2
TGTGCCAGCAACACCGGGACAGGGGAACTGGGGTATGGCTACACCTTC
CASNTGTGELGYGYTF
>TRBD1|TRBV7-9|-|TRBJ1-6
TGTTCCAGCTTGACAGGGGAGGGTTCACCCCTCCACTTT
CSSLTGEGSPLHF
>-|TRBV7-2|-|TRBJ1-1
TGTGCCAGCAGCTTAGCACAGCTCACTGAAGCTTTCTTT
CASSLAQLTEAFF
>-|TRBV15|-|TRBJ2-7
TGTGCCACCAGCAGAGTACGGGAGAGAGCTCACGAGCAGTACTTC
CATSRVRERAHEQYF
>-|TRBV5-1|-|TRBJ1-2
TGCGCCAGCAGCTTGACAGGATCGGTATATGGCTACACCTTC
CASSLTGSVYGYTF
>TRBD2|TRBV4-3|-|TRBJ2-5
TGCGCCAGCAGCCAGGAACCGTCGACTAGCGGGATACAGACCCAGTACTTC
CASSQEPSTSGIQTQYF
>TRBD2|TRBV7-9|-|TRBJ2-1
TGTGCCAGCAGCTTAGTCGGGACTAGCGGGAGCAATGAGCAGTTCTTC
CASSLVGTSGSNEQFF
>-|TRBV12-5|-|TRBJ2-2
TGTGCTAGTGCCGAGAGAACCACCGGGGAGCTGTTTTTT
CASAERTTGELFF
>TRBD1|TRBV5-6|-|TRBJ2-5
TGTGCCAGCAGCCCGGGACAGACCCTTCAAGAGACCCAGTACTTC
CASSPGQTLQETQYF
>TRBD1|TRBV6-5|-|TRBJ1-2
TGTGCCAGCAGTTACCAGGGGGCGAATGGCTACACCTTC
CASSYQGANGYTF
>TRBD1|TRBV7-2|-|TRBJ1-2
TGTGCCAGCAGCCCCCTTGGGGGGAACAGGGGAGGCTACACCTTC
CASSPLGGNRGGYTF
>-|TRBV5-1|-|TRBJ2-5
TGCGCCAGCAGGGTGTCGGACTCAGAGACCCAGTACTTC
CASRVSDSETQYF
>-|TRBV5-1|-|TRBJ2-6
TGCGCCAGCAGTCAGGACAGATCCTCTGGGGCCAACGTCCTGACTTTC
CASSQDRSSGANVLTF
>-|TRBV6-5|-|TRBJ1-6
TGTGCCAGCAGTTTAACAGGGAAAGGTTCACCCCTCCACTTT
CASSLTGKGSPLHF
>-|TRBV5-1|-|TRBJ1-1
TGCGCCACCAGTACGGGTGACACTGAAGCTTTCTTT
CATSTGDTEAFF
>TRBD1|TRBV18|-|TRBJ2-7
TGTGCCAGCTCACCCGGGGACAGCTACGAGCAGTACTTC
CASSPGDSYEQYF
>TRBD1|TRBV5-1|few|TRBJ1-1
TGCGCCAGCAGCTTGGGTGAGGGGGCCTTCGAAGCTTTCTTT
CASSLGEGAFEAFF
>TRBD1|TRBV6-1|-|TRBJ1-2
TGTGCCAGCAATTACAGGGGGCAAGTTTATGGCTACACCTTC
CASNYRGQVYGYTF
>-|TRBV6-6|-|TRBJ1-3
TGTGCCAGCAAGCAGGGCCTTACTGGAAACACCATATATTTT
CASKQGLTGNTIYF
>TRBD1|TRBV2|-|TRBJ1-4
TGTGCCAGCAGCGGGGACAGAAATGAAAAACTGTTTTTT
CASSGDRNEKLFF
>TRBD1|TRBV6-5|-|TRBJ2-1
TGTGCCAGCAGTTACGACAGGGGTAATGAGCAGTTCTTC
CASSYDRGNEQFF
>-|TRBV18|-|TRBJ2-2
TGTGCCAGCTCCCTCCTAGCAGAGACCACCGGGGAGCTGTTTTTT
CASSLLAETTGELFF
>-|TRBV7-2|-|TRBJ2-5
TGTGCCAGCAGCGCCGGGTCCCGGGAGACCCAGTACTTC
CASSAGSRETQYF
>-|TRBV7-2|-|TRBJ2-3
TGTGCCAGCAGTTCGCCCCCGGCCCGGAGTACGCAGTATTTT
CASSSPPARSTQYF
>-|TRBV6-1|-|TRBJ1-2
TGTGCCAGCAGTGAAGGGTGGGGGCTCGGCGGCTACACCTTC
CASSEGWGLGGYTF
>TRBD2|TRBV2|-|TRBJ2-3
TGTGCCAGCAGACTGACTAGCGGGACCTACACAGATACGCAGTATTTT
CASRLTSGTYTDTQYF
>TRBD1|TRBV28|-|TRBJ1-4
TGTGCCAGCAGTCCTCCAGGGACAGTTAATGAAAAACTGTTTTTT
CASSPPGTVNEKLFF
>-|TRBV18|-|TRBJ1-3
TGTGCCAGCTCACCTGGCCACCTCTCTGGAAACACCATATATTTT
CASSPGHLSGNTIYF
>-|TRBV7-9|-|TRBJ1-2
TGTGCCAGCATCCCTCCCGGGAAGTACTATGGCTACACCTTC
CASIPPGKYYGYTF
>-|TRBV27|-|TRBJ1-6
TGTGCCAGCACCGGGGACACCGCCCCCACATATTATAATTCACCCCTCCACTTT
CASTGDTAPTYYNSPLHF
>TRBD1|TRBV6-5|-|TRBJ2-3
TGTGCCAGCAGTCAACAGGGGGATAGCACAGATACGCAGTATTTT
CASSQQGDSTDTQYF
>-|TRBV30|-|TRBJ1-2
TGTGCCTGGAGTCGGGGGATGGGGCTTTATGGCTACACCTTC
CAWSRGMGLYGYTF
>TRBD1|TRBV30|-|TRBJ1-4
TGTGCCTGGAGCGCTACGGACAGGGGGAGGTGGACTAATGAAAAACTGTTTTTT
CAWSATDRGRWTNEKLFF
>-|TRBV18|-|TRBJ1-6
TGTGCCAGCTCGCCCTCGGAAGGGGTAAAGTACTCACCCCTCCACTTT
CASSPSEGVKYSPLHF
>-|TRBV2|few|TRBJ1-1
TGTGCCAGCAGCGAACGACAGAACACTGAAGCTTTCTTT
CASSERQNTEAFF
>TRBD1|TRBV5-6|-|TRBJ1-5
TGTGCCAGCAGCTTGAGACAGGGAGGTACTCAGCCCCAGCATTTT
CASSLRQGGTQPQHF
>-|TRBV4-3|once|TRBJ1-1
TGCGCCAGCAGCCAAGACTTACAAACAGGGTTTAGAAGGACTGAAGCTTTCTTT
CASSQDLQTGFRRTEAFF
>TRBD2|TRBV2|-|TRBJ2-1
TGTGCCAGCAGTGATTTCGGGGGGGGGTTACACAATGAGCAGTTCTTC
CASSDFGGGLHNEQFF